What follows is one T cell receptor beta chain and its context. Unique molecular identifiers were attached to individual cDNA molecules within the library. TCRdb re-called the RACE reads with MiXCR, one entry per CDR3 protein. The table has roughly 100,000 distinct CDR3 sequences, roughly an eighth seen once. The data stem from a study of human T cells and chemical hapten exposure. The time point: pre-sensitization, week 0. As for treatment: therapeutic diphenylcyclopropenone sensitization with weekly scalp DPC. The CDR3 loop spans 16 amino acids. The V end lost 4 bases, the J end lost 10 bases, and 20 bases lay between the germline ends. Germline assignment: CDR1 SGHAT and CDR2 FQNNGV.

The sequenced sample was whole blood, obtained in connection with sensitization to the hapten diphenylcyclopropenone (DPC). This clonotype was obtained from a woman aged 50 to 65 with alopecia areata. Some clones in this sample may be carry-over from other donors' samples. The chain employs TRBV11-2 and TRBJ1-6; D not resolved. The CDR3 DNA reads as TGTGCCAGCAGCTCCGATTCGGGCAGCCATCGGTCACCCCTCCACTTT. It encodes CASSSDSGSHRSPLHF.